The next 29 T cell receptor beta chains were all read from a single sample in a study of cytomegalovirus exposure and HLA in healthy donors. Primers included in the PCR were 60 Vbeta and 13 Jbeta primers. Using immunoSEQ multiplex PCR, the repertoire was profiled, and TCRdb retains in-frame clones only, with some absent. The table records some 150,000 clones, around 77% of them present only once. Source material: PBMCs. The source is a man in his fifties or sixties in good health and CMV-seronegative.

This clone was seen a handful of times. The chain has TRBV7-2 and TRBJ1-6; no firm D call. The CDR3 contains 11 residues. Germline V CDR1 and CDR2: SGHTA, FQGNSA. V gave up 1 base and J gave up 14 bases, with 6 bases separating them. The CDR3 DNA reads TGTGCCAGCAGCTTAGGAGTTACCCTCCACTTT. Residues: CASSLGVTLHF.

This chain joins TRBV5-1 and TRBJ2-2; 8 nucleotides match TRBD2. V was clipped by 4 bases and J by 6 bases; unmatched bases: 14. Germline-derived CDR1 and CDR2 are SGHRS and YFSETQ. This CDR3 is 17 amino acids long. As DNA, the CDR3 is TGCGCCAGCAGCGCGGGACTAGTGCCGGGCTCAGCCGGGGAGCTGTTTTTT. It specifies CASSAGLVPGSAGELFF.

The chain carries TRBV27 and TRBJ2-4; the match to TRBD2 covers 9 bases. The length of the CDR3 is 12 residues. Germline V CDR1 and CDR2: MNHEY, SMNVEV (reference sequence). The V and J ends lost 4 bases and 15 bases, in that order; junction bases with no gene match: 7. CDR3 DNA sequence: TGTGCCAGCAGTTCTCAAGCGGGAGGCCGGTACTTC. It specifies CASSSQAGGRYF.

The chain employs TRBV19 and TRBJ1-1; 7 positions agree with TRBD1. CDR1 and CDR2 (germline): LNHDA, SQIVND (reference sequence). The V gene end was trimmed by 4 bases and the J gene end by 5 bases; junction bases not matched to a gene: 7. This CDR3 is built from 14 residues. The CDR3 protein is CASSRDSLGTEAFF. The DNA of the CDR3 is TGTGCCAGTAGTAGGGACAGCTTGGGGACTGAAGCTTTCTTT.

The rearrangement uses TRBV30 and TRBJ1-1, with 8 bases identical to TRBD1. J was trimmed by 4 bases and V by 4 bases; bases with no gene match: 5. This CDR3 contains 13 residues. Germline V gene data show CDR1 as GTSNPN and CDR2 as SVGIG (reference sequence). CDR3 DNA sequence: TGTGCCTGGAATTCCAGGGGGCCCACTGAAGCTTTCTTT. Its translation: CAWNSRGPTEAFF.

This clone was observed once. V gene TRBV5-5 combines with J gene TRBJ2-3; 8 nucleotides align to TRBD2. Trimming took 5 bases from V and 5 from J; bases not matched to a gene: 10. The germline CDR1 and CDR2 sequences are SGHKS and YYEKEE (reference sequence). The CDR3 totals 15 residues. The CDR3: CASSREGGDEDTQYF. The CDR3 DNA is TGTGCCAGCAGTCGGGAGGGGGGCGATGAAGATACGCAGTATTTT.

The rearrangement uses TRBV12-5 and TRBJ2-1; D gene ambiguous. Per the germline V gene, CDR1 is LGHNT and CDR2 is FRNRAP. The ends were cut back, 1 base at V and 6 bases at J, with 10 bases in the middle. The CDR3 loop spans 14 amino acids. The CDR3 sequence is CASGLGSSLNEQFF. In DNA form, the CDR3 reads TGTGCTAGTGGTTTGGGTTCTAGTCTCAATGAGCAGTTCTTC.

This sequence joins TRBV15 and TRBJ1-5; the D is unclear. This CDR3 comprises 14 residues. The ends were cut back, 0 bases at V and 10 bases at J, with 13 bases in the middle. The germline gives CDR1 LNHNV, CDR2 YYDKDF (reference sequence). Here the CDR3 DNA reads TGTGCCACCAGCAGAGATCTCGACACGTCCCCCCAGCATTTT. The encoded protein is CATSRDLDTSPQHF.

CDR3 loop: CASSYSRNQPQHF. DNA for the CDR3: TGTGCCAGCAGTTACTCTAGAAATCAGCCCCAGCATTTT. The V gene is TRBV6-6, the J gene TRBJ1-5, with D uncertain. The V gene's germline CDR1 is MNHNY and CDR2 SVGAGI (reference sequence). CDR3 length equals 13 residues. Trimming cost V 0 bases and J 4 bases, with 4 bases left between them.

This chain joins TRBV7-9 and TRBJ2-7; D is ambiguous. V lost 4 bases and J lost 1, with 8 bases in between. The germline V gene encodes CDR1 SEHNR and CDR2 FQNEAQ (reference sequence). The CDR3 has 13 residues. The CDR3, as DNA: TGTGCCAGCAGCTCTCGCGTATCCTACGAGCAGTACTTC. Protein product: CASSSRVSYEQYF.

The chain recombines TRBV7-2 with TRBJ2-3; 10 bases map to TRBD2. The CDR3 totals 17 residues. Germline V gene data show CDR1 as SGHTA and CDR2 as FQGNSA. Germline trimming cut 0 bases from V and 2 bases from J; bases unmatched to any gene: 5. The CDR3 coding sequence is TGTGCCAGCAGCTTAGCCCTAGCGGGGGCCTACACAGATACGCAGTATTTT. Its translation: CASSLALAGAYTDTQYF.

The chain carries TRBV5-4 and TRBJ1-6; D is unresolved. The CDR3 extends over 14 amino acids. CDR1 and CDR2 (germline): SGHNT, YYREEE (reference sequence). The ends were cut back, 0 bases at V and 5 bases at J, with 6 bases in the middle. As DNA, the CDR3 is TGTGCCAGCAGCTTGGACAGTAATAATTCACCCCTCCACTTT. The encoded protein is CASSLDSNNSPLHF.

V is TRBV30 and J is TRBJ2-2, with D possibly being TRBD1 (5 bases). The CDR3 totals 15 residues. V gave up 3 bases and J gave up 3 bases, with 14 bases separating them. The germline gives CDR1 GTSNPN, CDR2 SVGIG (reference sequence). The CDR3 DNA follows: TGTGCCTGGAGGGCAGGGTGGACGGACACCGGGGAGCTGTTTTTT. It codes for CAWRAGWTDTGELFF. The whole variable domain, filled in from reference TRBV30 and TRBJ2-2, reads SQTIHQWPATLVQPVGSPLSLECTVEGTSNPNLYWYRQAAGRGLQLLFYSVGIGQISSEVPQNLSASRPQDRQFILSSKKLLLSDSGFYLCAWRAGWTDTGELFFGEGSRLTVL.

The V gene is TRBV11-2, the J gene TRBJ1-2; TRBD1 matches at 10 bases. J gave up 6 bases and V 4 bases, and 8 bases lay outside the gene matches. The germline V gene has CDR1 SGHAT and CDR2 FQNNGV. The CDR3 sequence is 15 residues long. CDR3 sequence reads: CASSSSRDRGNGYTF. DNA of the CDR3: TGTGCCAGCAGCTCGTCCCGGGACAGGGGCAATGGCTACACCTTC.

The chain combines TRBV4-2 with TRBJ2-7, with 9 bases lining up with TRBD1. V lost 3 bases to trimming and J lost 0 bases; unmatched junction nucleotides: 6. The germline V gene encodes CDR1 LGHNA and CDR2 YNFKEQ. The CDR3 is made up of 16 amino acids. The CDR3 region is CASSQTGGRSSYEQYF. The CDR3 DNA follows: TGTGCCAGCAGCCAGACAGGGGGAAGGAGCTCCTACGAGCAGTACTTC.

This clone has more than one count but fewer than ten. The chain carries TRBV4-3 and TRBJ2-2, with 7 bases fitting TRBD1. With V trimmed by 3 bases and J by 2 bases, 6 bases remained unmatched. CDR1 and CDR2 from the germline V gene are LGHNA and YSLEER. The CDR3 runs 16 residues. DNA for the CDR3: TGCGCCAGCAGCCAGGCCCGGGACAGAAACACCGGGGAGCTGTTTTTT. Translation: CASSQARDRNTGELFF.

In its sample, this clone was seen a few times. The chain recombines TRBV11-2 with TRBJ2-3, with no clear D. Germline CDR1 and CDR2: SGHAT and FQNNGV. CDR3 length: 14 residues. The ends were cut back, 3 bases at V and 0 bases at J, with 7 bases in the middle. CDR3 region: CASSFRQSTDTQYF. In DNA form, the CDR3 reads TGTGCCAGCAGCTTCCGACAAAGCACAGATACGCAGTATTTT.

The V and J genes are TRBV10-2 and TRBJ2-2, with 7 bases fitting TRBD1. Germline V gene lookup returns CDR1 WSHSY and CDR2 SAAADI. The CDR3 is made up of 14 amino acids. J gave up 6 bases and V 7 bases, and 8 bases lay outside the gene matches. The CDR3 region is CASTGGQGPGELFF. The DNA of the CDR3 is TGCGCCAGCACAGGGGGTCAGGGTCCCGGGGAGCTGTTTTTT.

V is TRBV4-3 and J is TRBJ2-4; 10 bases match TRBD2. CDR1 and CDR2 from the germline V gene are LGHNA and YSLEER. The CDR3 loop spans 18 amino acids. Unmatched junction bases numbered 14, after V lost 3 bases and J lost 6 bases. The CDR3 region is CASSQGGRASGSTNIQYF. CDR3 in DNA: TGCGCCAGCAGCCAGGGGGGCCGGGCTAGCGGGAGCACAAACATTCAGTACTTC.

This chain links TRBV5-1 with TRBJ2-3; 7 nucleotides match TRBD2. From germline, CDR1 is SGHRS and CDR2 YFSETQ. The CDR3 is 15 amino acids. Trimming removed 4 bases from V and 0 bases from J; junction bases left unmatched: 5. The CDR3 DNA reads TGCGCCAGCAGCCCTACTAGCGCTAGCACAGATACGCAGTATTTT. Translation gives CASSPTSASTDTQYF.

This chain joins TRBV7-9 and TRBJ1-5; the D gene is possibly TRBD1 (6 bases). The CDR3 length is 17 residues. The V gene lost 0 bases and the J gene lost 0 bases, with 12 bases spanning the gap. Germline CDR1 and CDR2: SEHNR and FQNEAQ (reference sequence). The CDR3 loop reads CASSLAQDRNSNQPQHF. CDR3 in DNA: TGTGCCAGCAGCTTAGCGCAGGACAGAAATAGCAATCAGCCCCAGCATTTT.

The chain joins TRBV10-1 to TRBJ2-1, with D perhaps TRBD2 (6 bases). Germline-derived CDR1 and CDR2 are WNHNN and SYGVQD (reference sequence). The CDR3 is made up of 16 amino acids. V dropped 0 bases and J dropped 4 bases, with 13 bases sitting between them. CDR3 bases: TGCGCCAGCAGTGAGTCGGGGAGACTAGATTACAATGAGCAGTTCTTC. Its translation is CASSESGRLDYNEQFF.

This clone was recorded once. The rearrangement uses TRBV5-1 and TRBJ2-1; TRBD1 might be the D (6 bases). The germline gives CDR1 SGHRS, CDR2 YFSETQ. Deletions cut 9 bases from V and 5 bases from J, with 18 bases between. The CDR3 contains 14 residues. CDR3 sequence reads: CATSKQGMNNEQFF. The CDR3 DNA is TGCGCCACCTCAAAACAGGGAATGAACAATGAGCAGTTCTTC.

Worth noting for this clone: One junction end disagrees with the germline gene, perhaps due to a read error. The rearrangement uses TRBV7-9 and TRBJ2-7; 11 positions agree with TRBD2. The CDR3 sequence is 18 residues long. Per the germline V gene, CDR1 is SEHNR and CDR2 is FQNEAQ (reference sequence). The CDR3 spells CSSSQTSGNRLGSYEQYF. The CDR3 DNA sequence: TGTTCCAGCAGCCAGACTAGCGGGAATAGGCTGGGCTCCTACGAGCAGTACTTC.

The chain joins TRBV18 to TRBJ2-7; D is undetermined. Germline loops: CDR1 KGHSH, CDR2 LQKENI. The CDR3 loop spans 13 amino acids. The germline V and J ends were trimmed by 6 bases and 0 bases, with 9 bases remaining between them. CDR3 DNA: TGTGCCAGCTCCCCAGGCCCCTCCTACGAGCAGTACTTC. Translation gives CASSPGPSYEQYF.

The chain has TRBV5-1 and TRBJ1-4; D might be TRBD1 (5 bases). Germline lookup yields CDR1 SGHRS and CDR2 YFSETQ. The CDR3 is 14 residues long. V lost 0 bases and J lost 6, with 9 bases in between. The CDR3 loop is CASSLGGWDEKLFF. The CDR3 DNA follows: TGCGCCAGCAGCTTGGGGGGCTGGGATGAAAAACTGTTTTTT.

The chain recombines TRBV6-6 with TRBJ2-3; the D gene is possibly TRBD1 (5 bases). Between the trimmed V and J ends, which lost 5 bases and 6 bases, there was a span of 9 bases. Germline CDR1 and CDR2: MNHNY and SVGAGI (reference sequence). CDR3 length equals 12 residues. CDR3 sequence: CASSAGFDTQYF. The CDR3 nucleotides read TGTGCCAGCAGTGCAGGGTTCGATACGCAGTATTTT.

The chain uses TRBV19 and TRBJ2-5; TRBD1 matches 8 bases. Per the germline V gene, CDR1 is LNHDA and CDR2 is SQIVND (reference sequence). The CDR3 sequence is 14 residues long. With V trimmed by 6 bases and J by 1 base, 4 bases remained unmatched. CDR3 sequence: CASSPGQGQETQYF. CDR3 nucleotides: TGTGCCAGTAGCCCCGGACAGGGCCAAGAGACCCAGTACTTC.

This sequence joins TRBV27 and TRBJ2-7; 7 nucleotides match TRBD1. The CDR3 covers 18 residues. Germline V gene lookup returns CDR1 MNHEY and CDR2 SMNVEV (reference sequence). V lost 6 bases to trimming and J lost 2 bases; unmatched junction nucleotides: 19. DNA of the CDR3: TGTGCCAGCAGCCCAACCGGTCTATCTTGGGACAGCCCCTACGAGCAGTACTTC. As protein: CASSPTGLSWDSPYEQYF.